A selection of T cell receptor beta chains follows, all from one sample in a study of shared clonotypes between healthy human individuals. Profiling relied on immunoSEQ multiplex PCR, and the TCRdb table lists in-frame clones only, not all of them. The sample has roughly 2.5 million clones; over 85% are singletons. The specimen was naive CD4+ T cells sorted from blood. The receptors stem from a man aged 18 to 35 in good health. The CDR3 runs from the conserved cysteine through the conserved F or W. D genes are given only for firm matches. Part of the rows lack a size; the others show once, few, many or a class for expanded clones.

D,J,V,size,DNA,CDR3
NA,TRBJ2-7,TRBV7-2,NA,TGTGCCAGCAGCCTTACGGGATATAGCCCAGTCGCGAGCTCCTACGAGCAGTACTTC,CASSLTGYSPVASSYEQYF
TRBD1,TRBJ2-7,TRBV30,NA,TGTGCCTGTGCCCGGACAGGGAACGAGCAGTACTTC,CACARTGNEQYF
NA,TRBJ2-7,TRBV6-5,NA,TGTGCCAGCAGTTACCGACGGTCCAGGACCTACGAGCAGTACTTC,CASSYRRSRTYEQYF
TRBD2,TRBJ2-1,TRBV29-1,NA,TGCAGCGTTGTGGGTAGCGGGAGAACTGAGCAGTTCTTC,CSVVGSGRTEQFF
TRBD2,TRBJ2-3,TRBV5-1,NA,TGCGCCAGCAGCGCGGGGACTAGCTGGCCGGATACGCAGTATTTT,CASSAGTSWPDTQYF
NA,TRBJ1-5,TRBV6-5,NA,TGTGCCAGCACCGGGACATCCTACAGGGATCAGCCCCAGCATTTT,CASTGTSYRDQPQHF
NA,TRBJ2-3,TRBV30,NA,TGTGCCTGGAGTGTTAGGGAGGTCGACATCACGAGCACAGATACGCAGTATTTT,CAWSVREVDITSTDTQYF
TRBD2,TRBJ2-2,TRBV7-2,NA,TGTGCCAGCAGCTTAGCGCACGCTAGCGGGAGAACCGGGGAGCTGTTTTTT,CASSLAHASGRTGELFF
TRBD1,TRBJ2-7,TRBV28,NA,TGTGCCAGCAGTTTATGGTGGGACAGGGATTCGTACGAGCAGTACTTC,CASSLWWDRDSYEQYF
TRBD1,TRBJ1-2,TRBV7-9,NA,TGTGCCAGCAGCCTAATTCAGGGGGAACGCTACACCTTC,CASSLIQGERYTF
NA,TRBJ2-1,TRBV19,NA,TGTGCCAGTTCTACAAGCGGGTTCTATAGCTCCTACAATGAGCAGTTCTTC,CASSTSGFYSSYNEQFF
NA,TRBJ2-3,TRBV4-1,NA,TGCGCCAGCAGCTCCGGAGCTGGTGGCACAGATACGCAGTATTTT,CASSSGAGGTDTQYF
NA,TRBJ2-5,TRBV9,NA,TGTGCCAGCAGCGTAGGTTCGAGTGGGCAGGGGCCCGAGACCCAGTACTTC,CASSVGSSGQGPETQYF
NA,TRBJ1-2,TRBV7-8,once,TGTGCCAGCAGCTTAGCCCTACAGAACTATGGCTACACCTTC,CASSLALQNYGYTF
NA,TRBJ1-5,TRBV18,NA,TGTGCCAGCTCACGGGAGGGTTCGGGGCAGCCCCAGCATTTT,CASSREGSGQPQHF
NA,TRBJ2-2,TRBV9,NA,TGTGCCAGCAGCGCGACAGGAACCAAGAACACCGGGGAGCTGTTTTTT,CASSATGTKNTGELFF
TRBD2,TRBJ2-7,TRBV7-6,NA,TGTGCCAGCAGCTTAGAGGCTAGCGGGAGGGCCTCCGAGCAGTACTTC,CASSLEASGRASEQYF
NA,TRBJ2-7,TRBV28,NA,TGTGCCAGCGGAACGGGCTACGAGCAGTACTTC,CASGTGYEQYF
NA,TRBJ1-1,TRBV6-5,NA,TGTGCCAGCAGAAGAGGGGTGGTTGCTTTCTTT,CASRRGVVAFF
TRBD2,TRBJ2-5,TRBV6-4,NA,TGTGCCAGCAGTGACTTTGCGGGGGGAGAGCAGTACTTC,CASSDFAGGEQYF
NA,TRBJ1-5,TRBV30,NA,TGTGCCTGGAGTGTACAAAAGGGAACCAATCAGCCCCAGCATTTT,CAWSVQKGTNQPQHF
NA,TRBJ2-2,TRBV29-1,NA,TGCAGCGTCGGTAGCACGATACACACCGGGGAGCTGTTTTTT,CSVGSTIHTGELFF
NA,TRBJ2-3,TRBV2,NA,TGTGCCAGCAGTTCGGGCGCAGGGGAGGAAGATACGCAGTATTTT,CASSSGAGEEDTQYF
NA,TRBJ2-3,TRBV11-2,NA,TGTGCCAGCAGCTTATGGGCGGCGATCACAGATACGCAGTATTTT,CASSLWAAITDTQYF
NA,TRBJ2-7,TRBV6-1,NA,TGTGCCAGCAGAGACGTAGGCAGCCTCTCCTACGAGCAGTACTTC,CASRDVGSLSYEQYF
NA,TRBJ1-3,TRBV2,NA,TGTGCCAGCAGCGGCAGTGACACCATATATTTT,CASSGSDTIYF
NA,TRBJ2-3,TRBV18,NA,TGTGCCAGCTCACGACGGGACCCCCTGGATACGCAGTATTTT,CASSRRDPLDTQYF
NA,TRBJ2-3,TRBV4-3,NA,TGCGCCAGCAGCCAAGATCAAAAGATTGGGGATACGCAGTATTTT,CASSQDQKIGDTQYF
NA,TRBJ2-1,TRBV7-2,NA,TGTGCCAGCAGCTTAGGGGAGAGCAATGAGCAGTTCTTC,CASSLGESNEQFF
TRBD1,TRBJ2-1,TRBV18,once,TGTGCCAGCTCAGCTACAGGGGGCACATCCTACAATGAGCAGTTCTTC,CASSATGGTSYNEQFF
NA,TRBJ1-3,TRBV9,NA,TGTGCCAGCAGCCCGTTAAGGGGGAATGGAAACACCATATATTTT,CASSPLRGNGNTIYF
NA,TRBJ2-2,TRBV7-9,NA,TGTGCCAGCAGGCCCCCGGGGTACGGGCACACCGGGGAGCTGTTTTTT,CASRPPGYGHTGELFF
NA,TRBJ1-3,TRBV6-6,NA,TGTGCCAGCAGTCCCGGGACTATGGGGGGAAACACCATATATTTT,CASSPGTMGGNTIYF
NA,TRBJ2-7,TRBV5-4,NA,TGTGCCAGCAGCATTCAGGGGATGGACGAGCAGTACTTC,CASSIQGMDEQYF
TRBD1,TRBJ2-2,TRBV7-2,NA,TGTGCCAGCAGCTTGAGGGGGCCGGGCATCTCAAACACCGGGGAGCTGTTTTTT,CASSLRGPGISNTGELFF
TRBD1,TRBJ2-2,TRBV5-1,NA,TGCGCCAGCAGCCTTGGGACAGGGCGGACCGGGGAGCTGTTTTTT,CASSLGTGRTGELFF
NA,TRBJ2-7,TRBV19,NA,TGTGCCAGTAGTCCCCCCCTTGCTTTTGGGACAATCTACGAGCAGTACTTC,CASSPPLAFGTIYEQYF
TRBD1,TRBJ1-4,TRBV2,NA,TGTGCCAGCAGTGAACGGACAGGGGAAACTAATGAAAAACTGTTTTTT,CASSERTGETNEKLFF
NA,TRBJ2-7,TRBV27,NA,TGTGCCAGCAGTTTACACTCAGGGGCTAACTACGAGCAGTACTTC,CASSLHSGANYEQYF
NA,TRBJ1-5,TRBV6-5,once,TGTGCCAGCAGTAAGAGCAAGCAGGGGCAGCCCCAGCATTTT,CASSKSKQGQPQHF